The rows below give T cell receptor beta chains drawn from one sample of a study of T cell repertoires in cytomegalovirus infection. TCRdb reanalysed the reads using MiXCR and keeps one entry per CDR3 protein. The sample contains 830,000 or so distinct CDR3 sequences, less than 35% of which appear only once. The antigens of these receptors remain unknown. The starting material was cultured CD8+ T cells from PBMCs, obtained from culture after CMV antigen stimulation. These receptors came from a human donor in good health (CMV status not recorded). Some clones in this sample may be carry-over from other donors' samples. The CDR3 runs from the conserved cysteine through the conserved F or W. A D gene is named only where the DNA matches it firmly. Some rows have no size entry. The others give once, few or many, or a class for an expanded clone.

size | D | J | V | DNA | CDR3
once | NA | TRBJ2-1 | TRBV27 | TGTGCCAGCAGTTTATCGGGCAGTCCCAATGAGCAGTTCTTC | CASSLSGSPNEQFF
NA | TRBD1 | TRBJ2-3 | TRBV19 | TGTGCCAGTAGTCCGGGACAGCGAGGCACAGATATGCAGTATTTT | CASSPGQRGTDMQYF
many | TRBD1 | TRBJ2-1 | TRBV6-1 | TGTGCCAGCACCGCACGGGGACAGGGTATGGGTGAGCAGTTCTTC | CASTARGQGMGEQFF
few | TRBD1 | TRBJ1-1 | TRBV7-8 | TGTGCCAGCAGCTTAGGAGGACAGGGGGCCCTCAGGGCTGAAGCTTTCTTT | CASSLGGQGALRAEAFF
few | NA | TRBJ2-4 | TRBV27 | TGTGCCAGCAGTTCATACGGGGTCGATCTAGCCAAAAACATTCAGTACTTC | CASSSYGVDLAKNIQYF
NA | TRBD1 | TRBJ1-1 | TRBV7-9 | TGTGCCAGCAGCACCGGGACAGATAACACTGAAGCTTTCTTT | CASSTGTDNTEAFF
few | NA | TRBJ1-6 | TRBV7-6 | TGTGCCAGCAGCTTGGGAAGGGCGGTTACACCCCTCCACTTT | CASSLGRAVTPLHF
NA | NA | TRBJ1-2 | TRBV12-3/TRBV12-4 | TGTGCCAGCAGTTTAGTAACCAGGGATGGCTACACCTTC | CASSLVTRDGYTF
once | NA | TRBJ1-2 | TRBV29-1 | TGCAGCGTTGAAGGGTACATGAGCTATGGCTACACCTTC | CSVEGYMSYGYTF
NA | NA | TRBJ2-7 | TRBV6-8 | TGTGCCAGCAGTTACTCTGGGGGCGAGCAGTACTTC | CASSYSGGEQYF
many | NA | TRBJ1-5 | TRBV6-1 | TGTGCCAGCAGTAACATCCATAGCAATCAGCCCCAGCATTTT | CASSNIHSNQPQHF
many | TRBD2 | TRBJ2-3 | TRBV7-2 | TGTGCCAGCAACCTACTAGCGGGGGCCCTCACAGATACGCAGTATTTT | CASNLLAGALTDTQYF
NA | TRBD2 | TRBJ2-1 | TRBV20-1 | TGCAGTGCCCTACTTTTTATAGCGGGGGGGCCGCTCTTC | CSALLFIAGGPLF
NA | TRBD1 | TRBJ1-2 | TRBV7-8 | TGTGCCAGCAGCTTTCACCCGGGACAGGGGGTGGACTATGGCTACACCTTC | CASSFHPGQGVDYGYTF
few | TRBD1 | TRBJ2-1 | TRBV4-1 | TGCGCCAGCAGCCACCCCAGGGACAGGGGGAATTACAATGAGCAGTTCTTC | CASSHPRDRGNYNEQFF
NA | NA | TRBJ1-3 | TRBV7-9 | TGTGCCAGCAGCTCACTGGGCCGGCTCGACTCTGGAAACACCATATATTTT | CASSSLGRLDSGNTIYF
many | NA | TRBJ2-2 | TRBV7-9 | TGTGCCAGCAGCGGCAAGGGAACCGGGGAGCTGTTTTTT | CASSGKGTGELFF
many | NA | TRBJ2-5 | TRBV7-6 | TGTGCCAGCAGCTACCTCGCCTCGGCCCAAGAGACCCAGTACTTC | CASSYLASAQETQYF
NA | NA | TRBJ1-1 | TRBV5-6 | TGTGCCAGCAGCGGACCCTACAGGGAGAACACTGAAGCTTTCTTT | CASSGPYRENTEAFF
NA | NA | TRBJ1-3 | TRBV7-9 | TGTGCCAGCAGCTTGGAGGGGGGTGGAAACACCATATATTTT | CASSLEGGGNTIYF
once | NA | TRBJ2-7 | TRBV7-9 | TGTGCCAGCAGCCCCCCACAGGTTCTGTCCTACGAGCAGTACTTC | CASSPPQVLSYEQYF
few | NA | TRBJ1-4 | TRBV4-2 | TGTGCCAGCAGCCAAGCTGGGGTTGTGACTAATGAAAAACTGTTTTTT | CASSQAGVVTNEKLFF
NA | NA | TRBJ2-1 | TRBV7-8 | TGTGCCAGCAGCTTGTACATATACAATGAGCAGTTCTTC | CASSLYIYNEQFF
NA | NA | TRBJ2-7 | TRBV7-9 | TGTGCCAGCAGCCTGGAAGGGGGTTCAGGCTACGAGCAGTACTTC | CASSLEGGSGYEQYF
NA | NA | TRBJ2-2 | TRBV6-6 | TGTGCCAGCAGTTACTCGATTCGGGGCGGGGAGCTGTTTTTT | CASSYSIRGGELFF
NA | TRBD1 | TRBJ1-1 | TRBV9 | TGTGCCAGCAGCCCTGAGGGGGCGCACACTGAAGCTTTCTTT | CASSPEGAHTEAFF
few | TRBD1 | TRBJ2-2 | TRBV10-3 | TGTGCCATCAATTATCACAGGGGGCGCAACACCGGGGAGCTGTTTTTT | CAINYHRGRNTGELFF
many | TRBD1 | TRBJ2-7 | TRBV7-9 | TGTGCCAGCAGCTACGGGACAGGGACCTACGAGCAGTACTTC | CASSYGTGTYEQYF
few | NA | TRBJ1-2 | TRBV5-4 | TGTGCCAGCAGCTTTGGGGACCGCACTAACTATGGCTACACCTTC | CASSFGDRTNYGYTF
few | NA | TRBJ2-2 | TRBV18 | TGTGCCAGCTCACCATTATTCGAGGACCCCGGGACCGGGGAGCTGTTTTTT | CASSPLFEDPGTGELFF